The 12 T cell receptor beta chains below come from one sample, sequenced in a study of cytomegalovirus exposure and HLA in healthy donors. The PCR made use of 60 Vbeta and 13 Jbeta primers. Libraries were prepared by immunoSEQ multiplex PCR; TCRdb keeps only in-frame clonotypes and omits some of them. Among under 150,000 clones listed, about 82% were seen once. The sequencing sample was made of PBMCs. These receptors were obtained from a female donor in good health and CMV-seropositive.

The CDR3 loop is CASSPQDTEAFF. CDR3 DNA: TGTGCCAGTAGCCCACAAGACACTGAAGCTTTCTTT. The chain joins TRBV19 to TRBJ1-1; D remains ambiguous. The CDR3 length is 12 residues. The V gene's germline CDR1 is LNHDA and CDR2 SQIVND (reference sequence). The V and J ends lost 6 bases and 3 bases respectively, with 8 bases between them.

V is TRBV2 and J is TRBJ1-5; D not certain. V gave up 5 bases and J gave up 5 bases, with 10 bases separating them. This CDR3 comprises 13 residues. Looked up from germline, CDR1 is SNHLY and CDR2 is FYNNEI. CDR3 loop: CASSPSGYQPQHF. The DNA of the CDR3 is TGTGCCAGCAGTCCATCGGGGTATCAGCCCCAGCATTTT.

This clone was counted between two and nine times. The gene calls are TRBV10-3 and TRBJ1-6, with 9 bases matching TRBD1. V lost 10 bases to trimming and J lost 8 bases; unmatched junction nucleotides: 3. The CDR3 contains 12 residues. Germline V gene lookup returns CDR1 ENHRY and CDR2 SYGVKD. The CDR3 DNA reads as TGTGCCACCCGGGACAGGGATTCACCCCTCCACTTT. This sequence encodes CATRDRDSPLHF.

This chain links TRBV7-6 with TRBJ1-1; TRBD1 matches 7 bases. V shed 5 bases and J 4 bases; nucleotides not matched to a gene: 10. The germline V gene encodes CDR1 SGHVS and CDR2 FNYEAQ. The CDR3 spans 15 residues. CDR3 residues: CASSNPQGRITEAFF. DNA for the CDR3: TGTGCCAGCAGCAACCCACAGGGGAGGATCACTGAAGCTTTCTTT.

The J gene is TRBJ2-2, the V gene TRBV6-5; D remains ambiguous. The germline CDR1 and CDR2 sequences are MNHEY and SVGAGI. The V end was cut by 9 bases, the J end by 0 bases, with 11 bases between. The length of the CDR3 is 14 residues. CDR3 in amino acids: CASVSFTNTGELFF. CDR3 nucleotides: TGTGCCAGTGTGAGTTTCACGAACACCGGGGAGCTGTTTTTT.

V gene TRBV18 combines with J gene TRBJ1-2, with TRBD1 matching 7 bases. Germline V gene data show CDR1 as KGHSH and CDR2 as LQKENI. With 6 bases clipped from V and 2 bases from J, the junction kept 6 bases outside the gene matches. The CDR3 length is 14 residues. CDR3 sequence (DNA): TGTGCCAGCTCCTCCATACAGGGGAACTATGGCTACACCTTC. Residues: CASSSIQGNYGYTF.

This chain connects TRBV4-1 to TRBJ1-5; possibly TRBD1 for D (5 bases). V lost 4 bases and J lost 0, with 13 bases in between. This CDR3 region has 16 residues. The germline gives CDR1 MGHRA, CDR2 YSYEKL. CDR3 DNA sequence: TGCGCCAGCAGCCTCCGGGGGGGGAATAGCAATCAGCCCCAGCATTTT. Encoded protein: CASSLRGGNSNQPQHF.

The chain couples TRBV23-1 to TRBJ2-3; weak D call: TRBD2 (5 bases). TRBV23-1 is designated an ORF whose function remains uncertain. The CDR3 is made up of 17 amino acids. V was pared by 2 bases and J by 4 bases, with 19 bases between. CDR3 region: CASSQTPTPRGADTQYF. As DNA, the CDR3 is TGCGCCAGCAGTCAAACCCCGACTCCCCGGGGAGCAGATACGCAGTATTTT.

V is TRBV11-2 and J is TRBJ2-1; TRBD2 might be the D (5 bases). The germline gives CDR1 SGHAT, CDR2 FQNNGV. V was trimmed by 3 bases and J by 3 bases, leaving 9 bases between them. The length of the CDR3 is 14 residues. CDR3 sequence reads: CASSFGAVYNEQFF. The DNA of the CDR3 is TGTGCCAGCAGCTTTGGAGCGGTCTACAATGAGCAGTTCTTC. The full variable domain, in which reference TRBV11-2 and TRBJ2-1 provide the parts outside the CDR3, is EAGVAQSPRYKIIEKRQSVAFWCNPISGHATLYWYQQILGQGPKLLIQFQNNGVVDDSQLPKDRFSAERLKGVDSTLKIQPAKLEDSAVYLCASSFGAVYNEQFFGPGTRLTVL.

The V gene is TRBV5-1, the J gene TRBJ2-5; 10 bases agree with TRBD2. CDR1 is SGHRS and CDR2 is YFSETQ in the germline V gene. V trimming: 5 bases; J trimming: 1 base; junction bases outside the gene matches: 5. This CDR3 comprises 15 residues. The CDR3 nucleotides read TGCGCCAGCAGAAGCGGGGGGGTGGGCCAAGAGACCCAGTACTTC. Its translation is CASRSGGVGQETQYF.

This sequence joins TRBV28 and TRBJ1-1; D perhaps matches TRBD1 (5 bases). The CDR3 is 14 amino acids. From germline, CDR1 is MDHEN and CDR2 SYDVKM. With 1 base removed from V and 10 bases from J, the gap between germline ends came to 16 bases. The CDR3 region is CASSLFWQGKAAFF. CDR3 nucleotide sequence: TGTGCCAGCAGTTTATTTTGGCAGGGAAAAGCAGCTTTCTTT.

The J gene is TRBJ1-5, the V gene TRBV4-2, with D perhaps matching TRBD1 (5 bases). Germline CDR1 and CDR2: LGHNA and YNFKEQ. The CDR3 runs to 16 residues. V was trimmed by 0 bases and J by 7 bases, leaving 16 bases between them. The CDR3 nucleotides are TGTGCCAGCAGCCAAGAGGATAGGGGAATGCCGCAGCCCCAGCATTTT. Encoded protein: CASSQEDRGMPQPQHF.